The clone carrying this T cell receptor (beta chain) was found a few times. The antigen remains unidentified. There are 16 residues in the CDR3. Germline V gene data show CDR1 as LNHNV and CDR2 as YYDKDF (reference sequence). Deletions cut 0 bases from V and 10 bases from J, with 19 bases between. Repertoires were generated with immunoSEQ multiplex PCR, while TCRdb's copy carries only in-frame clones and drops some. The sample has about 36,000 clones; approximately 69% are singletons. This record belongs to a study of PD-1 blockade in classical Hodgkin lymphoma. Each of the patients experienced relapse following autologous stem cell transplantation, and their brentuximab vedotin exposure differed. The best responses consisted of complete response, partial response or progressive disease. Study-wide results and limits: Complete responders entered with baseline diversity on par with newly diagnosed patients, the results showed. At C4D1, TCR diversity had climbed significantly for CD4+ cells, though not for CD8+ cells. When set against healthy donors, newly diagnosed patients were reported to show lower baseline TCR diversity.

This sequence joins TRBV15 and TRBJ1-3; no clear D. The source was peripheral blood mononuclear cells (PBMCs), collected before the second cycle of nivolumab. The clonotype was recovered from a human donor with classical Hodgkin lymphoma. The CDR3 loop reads CATSREGLGLGSTIYF. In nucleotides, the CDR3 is TGTGCCACCAGCAGAGAGGGATTAGGGCTGGGAAGTACCATATATTTT. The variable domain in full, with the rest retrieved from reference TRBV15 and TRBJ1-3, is DAMVIQNPRYQVTQFGKPVTLSCSQTLNHNVMYWYQQKSSQAPKLLFHYYDKDFNNEADTPDNFQSRRPNTSFCFLDIRSPGLGDTAMYLCATSREGLGLGSTIYFGEGSWLTVV.